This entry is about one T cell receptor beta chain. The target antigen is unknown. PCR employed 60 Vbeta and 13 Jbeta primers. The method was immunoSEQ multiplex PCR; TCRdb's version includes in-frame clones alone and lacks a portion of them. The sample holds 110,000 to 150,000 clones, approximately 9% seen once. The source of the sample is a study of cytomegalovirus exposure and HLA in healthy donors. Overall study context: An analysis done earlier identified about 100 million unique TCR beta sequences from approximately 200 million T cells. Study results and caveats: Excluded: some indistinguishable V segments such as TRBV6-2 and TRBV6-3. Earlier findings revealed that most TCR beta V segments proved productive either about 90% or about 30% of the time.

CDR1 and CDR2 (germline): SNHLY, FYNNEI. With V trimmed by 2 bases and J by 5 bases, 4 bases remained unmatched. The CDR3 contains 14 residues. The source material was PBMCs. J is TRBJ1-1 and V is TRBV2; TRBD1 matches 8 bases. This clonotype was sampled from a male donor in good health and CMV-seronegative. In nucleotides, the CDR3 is TGTGCCAGCAGTGAACAGGGGGCGAGGACTGAAGCTTTCTTT. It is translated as CASSEQGARTEAFF. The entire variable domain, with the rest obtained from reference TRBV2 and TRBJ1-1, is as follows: EPEVTQTPSHQVTQMGQEVILRCVPISNHLYFYWYRQILGQKVEFLVSFYNNEISEKSEIFDDQFSVERPDGSNFTLKIRSTKLEDSAMYFCASSEQGARTEAFFGQGTRLTVV.